This entry is about one TCR beta chain. The antigen it binds to is not known. Base qualities are missing; no much larger clone stands one base away. This record comes from a study of tumor-infiltrating lymphocytes in oesophageal squamous cell carcinoma (dated by TCRdb to the mid-2010s). Library construction relied on PCR. Data came from an Illumina HiSeq 2000. Using fastp at Q25 and MiXCR, TCRdb reprocessed the public reads and kept productive beta chains. Rows are combined by CDR3 protein, so each entry shows the most common genes and DNA. The sample table lists around 18,000 distinct CDR3 sequences, roughly 42% of them with a count of one. The ten top clones hold under 35% of the sample. CDR1 MNHGY and CDR2 SAAAGT are derived from the germline V gene. There are 15 amino acids in the CDR3, from cysteine to phenylalanine inclusive. This entry keeps only the CDR3 DNA: 45 bases, framed from base 1.

The specimen sequenced was esophageal tumor tissue. Recombination linked TRBV6-8 to TRBJ2-3, and 11 junction bases match TRBD2. Near its end, the DNA agrees better with TRBJ2-1, so the J call may be wrong. The sequence came from a male donor with esophageal squamous cell carcinoma. The CDR3 corresponds to CASKKLAGAYNEQFF. The DNA sequence is as follows: TGTGCCAGCAAAAAACTAGCGGGGGCCTACAATGAGCAGTTCTTC.